A selection of T cell receptor beta chains follows, all from one sample in a study of monozygotic twins with inflammatory bowel disease. From its re-call of the 5' RACE reads, TCRdb lists each CDR3 protein once, without DNA. The table lists about 200,000 distinct CDR3 sequences. Source material: blood. Receptors originate from a human donor with ulcerative colitis or Crohn's disease, or a healthy co-twin of an affected twin (not recorded which). CDR3s include the opening cysteine and the closing phenylalanine or tryptophan.

CASSPRREGTQYF	TRBV19	TRBJ2-3
CSAEGLAFGEQYF	TRBV20-1	TRBJ2-7
CASSLPGLNTEAFF	TRBV6-2/TRBV6-3	TRBJ1-1
CSARPESSYEQYF	TRBV20-1	TRBJ2-7
CASSLNSVNTEAFF	TRBV11-2	TRBJ1-1
CASSPSASLITDTQYF	TRBV18	TRBJ2-3
CASSQDARGRKAFF	TRBV14	TRBJ1-1
CASLHGLGYTF	TRBV19	TRBJ1-2
CATSRRGRNGYTF	TRBV15	TRBJ1-2
CASSQGSGPNTGELFF	TRBV4-2	TRBJ2-2
CASSPPGSVSYTF	TRBV18	TRBJ1-2
CASSPPTPGVFGYTF	TRBV18	TRBJ1-2
CASSASGETQYF	TRBV7-2	TRBJ2-5
CASSASGRQEKLFF	TRBV18	TRBJ1-4
CASSHPRRDSYNEQFF	TRBV3-1	TRBJ2-1
CASSPGRRPTDTQYF	TRBV7-9	TRBJ2-3
CASSLSTLNEQFF	TRBV12-3/TRBV12-4	TRBJ2-1
CASSPEGWTGPMNTEAFF	TRBV7-8	TRBJ1-1
CASSQDRAVQYF	TRBV7-2	TRBJ2-3
CASSLARRLGEQFF	TRBV5-8	TRBJ2-1